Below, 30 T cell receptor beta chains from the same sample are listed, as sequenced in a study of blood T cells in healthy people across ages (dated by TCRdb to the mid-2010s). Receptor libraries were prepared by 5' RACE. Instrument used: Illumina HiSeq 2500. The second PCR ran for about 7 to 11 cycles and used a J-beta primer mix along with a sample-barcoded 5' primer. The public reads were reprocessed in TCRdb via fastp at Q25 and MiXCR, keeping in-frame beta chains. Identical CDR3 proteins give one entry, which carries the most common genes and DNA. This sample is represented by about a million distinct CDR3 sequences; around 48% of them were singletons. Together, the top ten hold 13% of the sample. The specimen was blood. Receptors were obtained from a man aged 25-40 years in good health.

CDR3 region: CSVEGQGPPRTEAFF. DNA of the CDR3: TGCAGCGTTGAGGGACAGGGTCCCCCTCGAACTGAAGCTTTCTTT. The genes are TRBV29-1 and TRBJ1-1; 9 bases fit TRBD1. This CDR3 spans 15 amino acids. Trimming at V came to 3 bases and at J to 5 bases, leaving 10 bases not matched to a gene. Germline-derived CDR1 and CDR2 are SQVTM and ANQGSEA.

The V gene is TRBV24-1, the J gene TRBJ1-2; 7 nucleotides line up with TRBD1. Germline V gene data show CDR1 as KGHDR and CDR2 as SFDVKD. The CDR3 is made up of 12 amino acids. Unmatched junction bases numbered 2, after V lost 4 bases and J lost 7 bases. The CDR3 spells CATSDGTVGYTF. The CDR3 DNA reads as TGTGCCACCAGTGACGGGACAGTTGGCTACACCTTC.

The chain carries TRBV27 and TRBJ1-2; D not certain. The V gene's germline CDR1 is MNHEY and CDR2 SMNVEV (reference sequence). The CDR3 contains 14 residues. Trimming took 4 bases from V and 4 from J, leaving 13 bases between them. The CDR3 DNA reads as TGTGCCAGCAGTTCCCGGCCCTGGGGCTATGGCTACACCTTC. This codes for CASSSRPWGYGYTF.

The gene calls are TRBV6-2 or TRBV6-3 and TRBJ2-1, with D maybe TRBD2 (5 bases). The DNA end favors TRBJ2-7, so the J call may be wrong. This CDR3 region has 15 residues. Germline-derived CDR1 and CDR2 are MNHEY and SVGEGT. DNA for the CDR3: TGTGCCAGCAGCGACGCACGGGGAACCTACAATGAGCAGTACTTC. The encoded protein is CASSDARGTYNEQYF.

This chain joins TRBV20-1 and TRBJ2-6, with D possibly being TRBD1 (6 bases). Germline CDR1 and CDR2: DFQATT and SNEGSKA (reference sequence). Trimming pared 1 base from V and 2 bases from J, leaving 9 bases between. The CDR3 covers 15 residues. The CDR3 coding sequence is TGCAGTGCTAGAGTTTCAGGGGCTGGGGCCAACGTCCTGACTTTC. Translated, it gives CSARVSGAGANVLTF.

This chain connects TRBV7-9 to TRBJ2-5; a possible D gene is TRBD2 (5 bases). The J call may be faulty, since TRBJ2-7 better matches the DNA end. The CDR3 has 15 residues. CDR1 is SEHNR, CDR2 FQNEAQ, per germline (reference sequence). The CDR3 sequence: CASSLQPDFSYEQYF. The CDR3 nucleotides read TGTGCCAGCAGCTTACAACCGGACTTCTCCTACGAGCAGTACTTC.

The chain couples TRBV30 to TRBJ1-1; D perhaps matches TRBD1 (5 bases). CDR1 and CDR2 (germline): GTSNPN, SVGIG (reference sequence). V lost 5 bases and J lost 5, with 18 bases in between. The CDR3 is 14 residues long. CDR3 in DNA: TGTGCCTGGGACCAAGGGGCAGGCTGGACTGAAGCTTTCTTT. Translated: CAWDQGAGWTEAFF.

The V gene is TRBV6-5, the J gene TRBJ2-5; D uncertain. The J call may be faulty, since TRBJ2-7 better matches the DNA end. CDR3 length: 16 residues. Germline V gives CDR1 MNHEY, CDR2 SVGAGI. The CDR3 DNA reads TGTGCCAGCAGTTACTCGATAAGAAAGGGATCTGGCGAGCAGTACTTC. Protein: CASSYSIRKGSGEQYF.

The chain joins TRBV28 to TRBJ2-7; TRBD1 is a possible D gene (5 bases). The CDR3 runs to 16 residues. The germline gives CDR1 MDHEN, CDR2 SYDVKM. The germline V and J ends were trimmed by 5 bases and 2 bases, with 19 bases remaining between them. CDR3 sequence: CASSGQIGHNPYEQYF. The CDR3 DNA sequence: TGTGCCAGCAGTGGCCAAATTGGACATAACCCCTACGAGCAGTACTTC. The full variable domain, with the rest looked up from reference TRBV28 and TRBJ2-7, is DVKVTQSSRYLVKRTGEKVFLECVQDMDHENMFWYRQDPGLGLRLIYFSYDVKMKEKGDIPEGYSVSREKKERFSLILESASTNQTSMYLCASSGQIGHNPYEQYFGPGTRLTVT.

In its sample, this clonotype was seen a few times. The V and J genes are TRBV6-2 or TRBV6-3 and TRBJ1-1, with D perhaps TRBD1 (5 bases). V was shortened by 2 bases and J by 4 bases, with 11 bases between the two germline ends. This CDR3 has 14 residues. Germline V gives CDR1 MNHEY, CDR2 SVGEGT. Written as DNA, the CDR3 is TGTGCCAGCAGTTACCGACGGGGGGGCACTGAAGCTTTCTTT. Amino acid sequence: CASSYRRGGTEAFF.

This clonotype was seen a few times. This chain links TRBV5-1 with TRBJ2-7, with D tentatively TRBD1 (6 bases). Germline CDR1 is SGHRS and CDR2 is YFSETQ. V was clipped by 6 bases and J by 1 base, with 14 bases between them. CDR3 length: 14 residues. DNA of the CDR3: TGCGCCAGCACCCGGGACAAGCTATCCTACGAGCAGTACTTC. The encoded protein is CASTRDKLSYEQYF.

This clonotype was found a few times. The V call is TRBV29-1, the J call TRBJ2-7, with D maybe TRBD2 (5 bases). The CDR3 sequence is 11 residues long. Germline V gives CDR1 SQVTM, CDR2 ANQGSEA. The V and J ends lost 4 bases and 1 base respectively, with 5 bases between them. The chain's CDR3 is CSVVASYEQYF. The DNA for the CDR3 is TGCAGCGTTGTAGCGTCCTACGAGCAGTACTTC.

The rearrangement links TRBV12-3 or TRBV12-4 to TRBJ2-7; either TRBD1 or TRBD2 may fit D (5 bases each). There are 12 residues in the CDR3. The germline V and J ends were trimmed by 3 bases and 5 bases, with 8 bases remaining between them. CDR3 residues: CASSLGTHEQYF. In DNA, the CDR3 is TGTGCCAGCAGTTTGGGGACCCACGAGCAGTACTTC.

The CDR3: CASSLAGSPEQQYF. The CDR3 DNA is TGTGCCAGCAGCTTGGCGGGGTCCCCTGAGCAGCAGTACTTC. The rearrangement joins TRBV11-3 to TRBJ2-7, with D possibly TRBD2 on 6 matching bases. The germline V gene has CDR1 SGHNT and CDR2 YENEEA. Trimming removed 3 bases at V and 8 bases at J, with 17 bases between. CDR3 length equals 14 residues.

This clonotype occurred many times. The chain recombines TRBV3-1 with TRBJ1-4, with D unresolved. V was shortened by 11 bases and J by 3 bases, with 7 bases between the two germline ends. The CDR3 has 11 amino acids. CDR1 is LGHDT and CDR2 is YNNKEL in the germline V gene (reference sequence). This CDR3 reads CAVQSNEKLFF. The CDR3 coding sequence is TGTGCCGTCCAGTCTAATGAAAAACTGTTTTTT.

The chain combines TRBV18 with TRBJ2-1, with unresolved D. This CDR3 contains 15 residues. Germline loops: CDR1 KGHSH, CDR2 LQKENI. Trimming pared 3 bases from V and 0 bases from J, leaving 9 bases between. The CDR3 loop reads CASSPQENSYNEQFF. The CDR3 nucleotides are TGTGCCAGCTCACCCCAGGAAAACTCCTACAATGAGCAGTTCTTC.

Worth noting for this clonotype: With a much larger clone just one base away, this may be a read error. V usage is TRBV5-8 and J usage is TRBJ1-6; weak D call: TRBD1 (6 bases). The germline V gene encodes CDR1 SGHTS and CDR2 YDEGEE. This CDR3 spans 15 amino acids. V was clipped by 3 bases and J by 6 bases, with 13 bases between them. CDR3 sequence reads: CASSWEQGLNSPLHF. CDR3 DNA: TGTGCCAGCAGCTGGGAACAGGGCCTTAATTCACCCCTCCACTTT.

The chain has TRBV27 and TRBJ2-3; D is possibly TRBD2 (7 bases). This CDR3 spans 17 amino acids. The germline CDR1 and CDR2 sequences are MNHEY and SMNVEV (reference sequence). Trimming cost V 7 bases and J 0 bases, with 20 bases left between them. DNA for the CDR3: TGTGCCAGCAACCTACGGGGGGCGCGCCCAAGCACAGATACGCAGTATTTT. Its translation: CASNLRGARPSTDTQYF.

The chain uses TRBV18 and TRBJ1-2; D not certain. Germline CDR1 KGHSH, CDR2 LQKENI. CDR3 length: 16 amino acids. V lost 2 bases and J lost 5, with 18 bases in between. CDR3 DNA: TGTGCCAGCTCACCAATTACCGACGCTAAGTTGTATGGCTACACCTTC. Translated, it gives CASSPITDAKLYGYTF.

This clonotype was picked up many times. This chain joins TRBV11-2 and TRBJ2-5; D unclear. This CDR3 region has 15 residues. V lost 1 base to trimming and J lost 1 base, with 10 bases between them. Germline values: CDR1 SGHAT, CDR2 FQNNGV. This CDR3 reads CASSLVGAAQETQYF. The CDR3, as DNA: TGTGCCAGCAGCTTAGTCGGTGCAGCCCAAGAGACCCAGTACTTC. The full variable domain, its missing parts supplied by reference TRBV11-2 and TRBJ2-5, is EAGVAQSPRYKIIEKRQSVAFWCNPISGHATLYWYQQILGQGPKLLIQFQNNGVVDDSQLPKDRFSAERLKGVDSTLKIQPAKLEDSAVYLCASSLVGAAQETQYFGPGTRLLVL.

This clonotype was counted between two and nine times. CDR3 residues: CASSRTSGGAYEQFF. CDR3 coding DNA: TGTGCCAGCAGCCGGACTAGCGGGGGGGCCTATGAGCAGTTCTTC. This chain joins TRBV3-1 and TRBJ2-1; 15 bases match TRBD2. The CDR3 sequence is 15 residues long. J lost 8 bases, V lost 4 bases, and 3 bases had no gene match. The V gene's germline CDR1 is LGHDT and CDR2 YNNKEL (reference sequence).

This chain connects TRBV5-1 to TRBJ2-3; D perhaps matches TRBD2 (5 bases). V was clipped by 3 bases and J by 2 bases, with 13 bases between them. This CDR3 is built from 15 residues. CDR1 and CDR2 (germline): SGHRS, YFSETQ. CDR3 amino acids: CASSWGAGITDTQYF. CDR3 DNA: TGCGCCAGCAGCTGGGGAGCAGGAATCACAGATACGCAGTATTTT.

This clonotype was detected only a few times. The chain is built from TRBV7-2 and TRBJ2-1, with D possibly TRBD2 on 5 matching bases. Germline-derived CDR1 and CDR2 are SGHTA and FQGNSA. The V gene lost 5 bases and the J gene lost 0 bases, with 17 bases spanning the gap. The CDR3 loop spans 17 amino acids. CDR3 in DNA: TGTGCCAGCAGCCGCTTGGGGAGTTTCAGCTCCTACAATGAGCAGTTCTTC. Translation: CASSRLGSFSSYNEQFF.

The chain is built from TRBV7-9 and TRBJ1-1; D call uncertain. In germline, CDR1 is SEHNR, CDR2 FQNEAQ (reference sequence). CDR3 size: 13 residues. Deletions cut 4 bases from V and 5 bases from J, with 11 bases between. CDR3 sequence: CASSYPPATEAFF. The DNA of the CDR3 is TGTGCCAGCAGCTACCCACCGGCAACTGAAGCTTTCTTT.

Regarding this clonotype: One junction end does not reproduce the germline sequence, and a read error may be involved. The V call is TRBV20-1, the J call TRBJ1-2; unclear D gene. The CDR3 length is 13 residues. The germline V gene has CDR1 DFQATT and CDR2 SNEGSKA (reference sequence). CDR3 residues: CSARDMRVDGYTF. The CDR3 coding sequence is TGCAGTGCCAGAGATATGAGGGTGGATGGCTACACCTTC.

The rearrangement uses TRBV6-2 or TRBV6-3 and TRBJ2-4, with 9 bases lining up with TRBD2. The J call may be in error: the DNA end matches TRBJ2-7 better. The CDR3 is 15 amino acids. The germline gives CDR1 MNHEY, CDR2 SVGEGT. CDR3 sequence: CASSQFGTSSYEQYF. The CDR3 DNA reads TGTGCCAGCAGTCAATTCGGGACTAGCAGCTACGAGCAGTACTTC.

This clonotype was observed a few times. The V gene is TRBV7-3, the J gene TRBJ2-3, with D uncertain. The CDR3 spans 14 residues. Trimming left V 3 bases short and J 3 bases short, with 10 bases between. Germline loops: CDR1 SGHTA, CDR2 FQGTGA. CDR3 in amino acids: CASSLVGLTDTQYF. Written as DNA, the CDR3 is TGTGCCAGCAGCTTGGTAGGGTTAACAGATACGCAGTATTTT.

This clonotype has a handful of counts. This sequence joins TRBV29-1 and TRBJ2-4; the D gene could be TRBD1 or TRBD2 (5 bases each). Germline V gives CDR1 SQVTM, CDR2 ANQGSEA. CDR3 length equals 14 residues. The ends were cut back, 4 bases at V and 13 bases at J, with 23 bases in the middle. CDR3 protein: CSVGKGSSLGEQYF. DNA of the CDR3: TGCAGCGTTGGGAAGGGATCGTCTTTAGGGGAGCAGTACTTC.

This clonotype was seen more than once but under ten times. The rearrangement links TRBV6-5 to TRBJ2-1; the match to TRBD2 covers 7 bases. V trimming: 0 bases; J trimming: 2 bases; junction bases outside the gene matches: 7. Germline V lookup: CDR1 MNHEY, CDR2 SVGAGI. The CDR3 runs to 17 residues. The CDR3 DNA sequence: TGTGCCAGCAGTTACTCGATCTCCGGGACTACCTACAATGAGCAGTTCTTC. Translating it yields CASSYSISGTTYNEQFF.

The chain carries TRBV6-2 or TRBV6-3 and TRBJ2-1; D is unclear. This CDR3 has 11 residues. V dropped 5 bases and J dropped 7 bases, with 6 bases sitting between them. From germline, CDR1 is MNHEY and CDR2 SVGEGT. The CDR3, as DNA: TGTGCCAGCAGTCATTGGAATGAGCAGTTCTTC. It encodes CASSHWNEQFF.